The present T cell receptor (beta chain) was sequenced within a study of blood T cell repertoires in COVID-19. Study at large: From T cells, B-cell-depleted T cells, or PBMCs came the material, which was cDNA or gDNA.

TCRdb's table, derived via immunoSEQ multiplex PCR, lists solely in-frame clones and lacks some. The table lists about 120,000 clones, roughly 82% of them singletons. The V and J ends lost 2 bases and 5 bases respectively, with 17 bases between them. Germline CDR1 and CDR2: KGHDR and SFDVKD. CDR3 size: 16 residues. The rearrangement uses TRBV24-1 and TRBJ2-5; perhaps TRBD2 as D (5 bases). Sequencing was carried out using peripheral blood. The receptor was derived from a human donor in a cohort sampled during active COVID-19. This CDR3 reads CATSDSGGPAGETQYF. CDR3 coding DNA: TGTGCCACCAGTGATTCCGGAGGACCCGCTGGGGAGACCCAGTACTTC.